The 21 T cell receptor beta chains presented below share a single source sample, sequenced in a study of shared clonotypes between healthy human individuals. CD45RO-negative, CCR7-selected cells formed the naive CD8 fraction, which excluded terminally differentiated effector memory CD45RA+ cells. TCRdb's table, derived via immunoSEQ multiplex PCR, lists solely in-frame clones and lacks some. This repertoire shows roughly 550,000 clones, around 95% found once; its top ten account for over 0.09%. The material sequenced was naive CD8+ T cells sorted from blood. These receptor sequences come from a woman aged 25 to 45 in good health.

The chain links TRBV27 to TRBJ1-1, with D possibly matching TRBD1 (6 bases). CDR1 MNHEY and CDR2 SMNVEV come from the germline V gene (reference sequence). This CDR3 has 14 residues. The V gene lost 6 bases and the J gene lost 3 bases, with 14 bases spanning the gap. DNA for the CDR3: TGTGCCAGCAGGTGGGGGCAGGGATACACTGAAGCTTTCTTT. Residues: CASRWGQGYTEAFF.

The chain carries TRBV4-1 and TRBJ2-4; 8 bases align to TRBD2. Germline trimming cut 5 bases from V and 15 bases from J; bases unmatched to any gene: 9. CDR3 size: 12 residues. Germline V lookup: CDR1 MGHRA, CDR2 YSYEKL. The CDR3 DNA reads TGCGCCAGCAGCTCCATTAGCGGGGCAAGGTACTTC. Amino acids: CASSSISGARYF.

This chain links TRBV20-1 with TRBJ1-1; D is undetermined. This CDR3 contains 11 residues. Trimming removed 5 bases at V and 3 bases at J, with 7 bases between. The V gene's germline CDR1 is DFQATT and CDR2 SNEGSKA (reference sequence). This CDR3 is CSAAGYTEAFF. In DNA, the CDR3 is TGCAGTGCTGCTGGATACACTGAAGCTTTCTTT.

This clone appeared once. The chain recombines TRBV1 with TRBJ1-2; TRBD1, the table's D call, lacks a check against the DNA. TRBV1 is marked as a pseudogene. CDR3 length: 12 residues. The CDR3 DNA sequence: TGCACCAGCAGCCAGGGACAGTATGGCTACACCTTC. It encodes CTSSQGQYGYTF.

This clone was found once. The genes are TRBV19 and TRBJ2-3, with D perhaps matching TRBD1 or TRBD2 (6 bases each). V was cut by 3 bases and J by 6 bases, with 16 bases left in between. The CDR3 loop spans 15 amino acids. Germline V gene data show CDR1 as LNHDA and CDR2 as SQIVND (reference sequence). CDR3 bases: TGTGCCAGTAGTATCTGGGGGGCTTCGTCGGATACGCAGTATTTT. It translates to CASSIWGASSDTQYF.

The chain's CDR3 is CASSHSFDREAFF. CDR3 DNA sequence: TGCGCCAGCAGCCATAGTTTCGACAGGGAAGCTTTCTTT. The chain joins TRBV4-1 to TRBJ1-1, with D perhaps TRBD1 (6 bases). The CDR3 has 13 residues. V shed 3 bases and J shed 8 bases, with 13 bases lying between them. Germline values: CDR1 MGHRA, CDR2 YSYEKL.

The J gene is TRBJ2-5, the V gene TRBV6-6, with a weak D call TRBD2 (6 bases). Trimming pared 2 bases from V and 0 bases from J, leaving 7 bases between. Germline V gene lookup returns CDR1 MNHNY and CDR2 SVGAGI (reference sequence). CDR3 length equals 14 residues. The CDR3 bases are TGTGCCAGCAGTTACGCTAGCGACCAAGAGACCCAGTACTTC. Amino acid sequence: CASSYASDQETQYF.

This clone was recorded once. The V and J genes are TRBV7-6 and TRBJ2-1; a weak D match, TRBD2 (5 bases). CDR3 length equals 13 residues. V was clipped by 5 bases and J by 7 bases, with 12 bases between them. The germline gives CDR1 SGHVS, CDR2 FNYEAQ. The DNA of the CDR3 is TGTGCCAGCAGCCCCACGCCGGGAAATGAGCAGTTCTTC. Amino acids: CASSPTPGNEQFF.

The V call is TRBV19, the J call TRBJ2-5; 11 bases fit TRBD2. The CDR3 contains 13 residues. Trimming removed 6 bases from V and 3 bases from J; junction bases left unmatched: 0. Germline V CDR1 and CDR2: LNHDA, SQIVND (reference sequence). CDR3 in DNA: TGTGCCAGTAGGGGACTAGCGGAAGAGACCCAGTACTTC. Protein: CASRGLAEETQYF.

On this clone itself: The identical CDR3 is also encoded by other nucleotide sequences in the sample. The V gene is TRBV27, the J gene TRBJ2-2, with 11 bases fitting TRBD1. The CDR3 totals 15 residues. Germline V gene sequence: CDR1 MNHEY, CDR2 SMNVEV (reference sequence). The V and J ends lost 7 bases and 5 bases, in that order; junction bases with no gene match: 6. CDR3 in DNA: TGTGCCAGCAACCCTGGGACAGGGGGTACCGGGGAGCTGTTTTTT. Translation: CASNPGTGGTGELFF.

This chain links TRBV30 with TRBJ1-1, with 8 bases fitting TRBD1. With V trimmed by 3 bases and J by 0 bases, 9 bases remained unmatched. The CDR3 has 16 residues. Germline lookup yields CDR1 GTSNPN and CDR2 SVGIG (reference sequence). The CDR3 spells CAWSPLQGALNTEAFF. The CDR3 DNA reads TGTGCCTGGAGCCCTCTTCAGGGGGCCTTGAACACTGAAGCTTTCTTT. The entire variable domain, with the rest obtained from reference TRBV30 and TRBJ1-1, is as follows: SQTIHQWPATLVQPVGSPLSLECTVEGTSNPNLYWYRQAAGRGLQLLFYSVGIGQISSEVPQNLSASRPQDRQFILSSKKLLLSDSGFYLCAWSPLQGALNTEAFFGQGTRLTVV.

The genes are TRBV28 and TRBJ1-4; maybe TRBD1 (5 bases). This CDR3 spans 13 amino acids. V gave up 8 bases and J gave up 8 bases, with 15 bases separating them. The V gene's germline CDR1 is MDHEN and CDR2 SYDVKM. CDR3 DNA: TGTGCCAGCGGTAGGGGCGCGGTAGAAAAACTGTTTTTT. This sequence encodes CASGRGAVEKLFF.

CDR3 region: CASSPITGRQTQYF. In DNA form, the CDR3 reads TGTGCCAGCAGCCCGATTACAGGGAGGCAGACCCAGTACTTC. The chain carries TRBV5-4 and TRBJ2-5; the D gene could be TRBD1 or TRBD2 (6 bases each). Trimming left V 4 bases short and J 6 bases short, with 16 bases between. The CDR3 has 14 residues. Germline CDR1 reads SGHNT; CDR2 reads YYREEE (reference sequence).

The V gene is TRBV11-2, the J gene TRBJ1-5; weak D call: TRBD1 (5 bases). Trimming removed 4 bases at V and 4 bases at J, with 20 bases between. The CDR3 sequence is 17 residues long. The germline gives CDR1 SGHAT, CDR2 FQNNGV. The CDR3 nucleotides read TGTGCCAGCAGCTCAGGACAAGGCCCTTTTGGAAATCAGCCCCAGCATTTT. Protein product: CASSSGQGPFGNQPQHF. The full variable domain, rest sourced from reference TRBV11-2 and TRBJ1-5, is EAGVAQSPRYKIIEKRQSVAFWCNPISGHATLYWYQQILGQGPKLLIQFQNNGVVDDSQLPKDRFSAERLKGVDSTLKIQPAKLEDSAVYLCASSSGQGPFGNQPQHFGDGTRLSIL.

The chain uses TRBV5-1 and TRBJ2-1; TRBD2 agrees at 11 bases. This CDR3 is 15 amino acids long. After removal of 4 bases from V and 4 bases from J, the junction contained 4 bases not matched to a gene. Germline values: CDR1 SGHRS, CDR2 YFSETQ. CDR3 amino acids: CASSTGTSGYNEQFF. CDR3 DNA: TGCGCCAGCAGCACCGGGACTAGCGGTTACAATGAGCAGTTCTTC.

CDR3 sequence: CASSDALRTTNEKLFF. CDR3 nucleotides: TGTGCCAGTAGTGACGCATTGAGAACAACTAATGAAAAACTGTTTTTT. This sequence joins TRBV19 and TRBJ1-4, with D unclear. The germline V gene encodes CDR1 LNHDA and CDR2 SQIVND (reference sequence). The CDR3 length is 16 residues. Trimming cost V 5 bases and J 0 bases, with 13 bases left between them. The full variable domain, its missing parts supplied by reference TRBV19 and TRBJ1-4, is DGGITQSPKYLFRKEGQNVTLSCEQNLNHDAMYWYRQDPGQGLRLIYYSQIVNDFQKGDIAEGYSVSREKKESFPLTVTSAQKNPTAFYLCASSDALRTTNEKLFFGSGTQLSVL.

The chain carries TRBV2 and TRBJ2-7; 13 bases fit TRBD2. Trimming removed 5 bases from V and 5 bases from J; junction bases left unmatched: 3. The CDR3 has 14 residues. From germline, CDR1 is SNHLY and CDR2 FYNNEI. This chain's CDR3 is CASSSGLAGDEQYF. The CDR3 DNA is TGTGCCAGCAGTAGCGGACTAGCGGGAGACGAGCAGTACTTC.

V usage is TRBV14 and J usage is TRBJ2-1, with 12 bases lining up with TRBD2. The CDR3 has 15 amino acids. The V and J ends lost 2 bases and 7 bases, in that order; junction bases with no gene match: 3. The germline V gene has CDR1 SGHDN and CDR2 FVKESK. The CDR3 spells CASSQMTSGRNEQFF. For the CDR3, the DNA is TGTGCCAGCAGCCAAATGACTAGCGGGAGAAATGAGCAGTTCTTC.

This chain links TRBV15 with TRBJ1-4; TRBD1 is a possible D gene (5 bases). This CDR3 is built from 15 residues. Trimming removed 0 bases from V and 4 bases from J, with 9 bases in between. Germline assignment: CDR1 LNHNV and CDR2 YYDKDF (reference sequence). The CDR3 is CATSREGGHNEKLFF. CDR3 DNA: TGTGCCACCAGCAGAGAGGGGGGTCATAATGAAAAACTGTTTTTT.

This clone was found once. V usage is TRBV30 and J usage is TRBJ2-7, with 7 positions matching TRBD2. From germline, CDR1 is GTSNPN and CDR2 SVGIG (reference sequence). CDR3 length: 12 amino acids. For the CDR3, the DNA is TGTGCATGGGGGGGACTATCGTACGAGCAGTACTTC. It is translated as CAWGGLSYEQYF.

V gene TRBV4-2 combines with J gene TRBJ2-3; tentative D call: TRBD1 (6 bases). Germline V gene sequence: CDR1 LGHNA, CDR2 YNFKEQ. Trimming removed 1 base from V and 1 base from J, with 15 bases in between. The CDR3 runs to 17 residues. The CDR3 spells CASSQVHREYGTDTQYF. DNA for the CDR3: TGTGCCAGCAGCCAAGTTCACAGGGAGTACGGCACAGATACGCAGTATTTT.